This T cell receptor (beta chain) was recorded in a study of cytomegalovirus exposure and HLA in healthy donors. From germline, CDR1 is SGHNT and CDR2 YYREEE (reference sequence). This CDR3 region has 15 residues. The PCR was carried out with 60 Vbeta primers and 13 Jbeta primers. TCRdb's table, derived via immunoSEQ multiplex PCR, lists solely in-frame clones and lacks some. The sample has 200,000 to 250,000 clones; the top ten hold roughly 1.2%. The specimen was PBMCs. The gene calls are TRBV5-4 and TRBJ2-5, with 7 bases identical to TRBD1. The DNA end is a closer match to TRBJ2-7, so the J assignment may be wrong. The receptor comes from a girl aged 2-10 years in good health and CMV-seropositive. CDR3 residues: CASSLRDRSYYEQYF. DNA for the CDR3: TGTGCCAGCAGCTTGAGGGACAGAAGCTACTACGAGCAGTACTTC.